This passage covers 2 T cell receptor beta chains from one sample sequenced in a study of CD8 T cells in Susac syndrome. The RNA, roughly 0.5 to 1 ug, was put through reverse transcription using random hexamers. A single record per CDR3 protein comes from TCRdb applying MiXCR to the immunoSEQ multiplex PCR reads. Found here are roughly 150,000 distinct CDR3 sequences, 93% of them singletons; the top ten hold 0.13%. The specimen sequenced was CD4+ T cells from PBMCs. The receptors come from a human donor in good health.

This clonotype is a singleton in its sample. This chain connects TRBV6-5 to TRBJ2-3, with 7 bases matching TRBD1. Germline CDR1 MNHEY, CDR2 SVGAGI. The trim removed 0 bases at V and 2 bases at J, leaving 5 bases unmatched. This CDR3 has 16 residues. DNA for the CDR3: TGTGCCAGCAGTTACTCGATGGACAGGATCACAGATACGCAGTATTTT. It translates to CASSYSMDRITDTQYF.

The chain combines TRBV2 with TRBJ1-2, with D possibly matching TRBD1 (6 bases). CDR1 and CDR2 from the germline V gene are SNHLY and FYNNEI. The CDR3 has 15 amino acids. With 6 bases removed from V and 2 bases from J, the gap between germline ends came to 16 bases. In DNA, the CDR3 is TGTGCCAGCAGCGGGACACCGAACACAAACTATGGCTACACCTTC. This codes for CASSGTPNTNYGYTF.